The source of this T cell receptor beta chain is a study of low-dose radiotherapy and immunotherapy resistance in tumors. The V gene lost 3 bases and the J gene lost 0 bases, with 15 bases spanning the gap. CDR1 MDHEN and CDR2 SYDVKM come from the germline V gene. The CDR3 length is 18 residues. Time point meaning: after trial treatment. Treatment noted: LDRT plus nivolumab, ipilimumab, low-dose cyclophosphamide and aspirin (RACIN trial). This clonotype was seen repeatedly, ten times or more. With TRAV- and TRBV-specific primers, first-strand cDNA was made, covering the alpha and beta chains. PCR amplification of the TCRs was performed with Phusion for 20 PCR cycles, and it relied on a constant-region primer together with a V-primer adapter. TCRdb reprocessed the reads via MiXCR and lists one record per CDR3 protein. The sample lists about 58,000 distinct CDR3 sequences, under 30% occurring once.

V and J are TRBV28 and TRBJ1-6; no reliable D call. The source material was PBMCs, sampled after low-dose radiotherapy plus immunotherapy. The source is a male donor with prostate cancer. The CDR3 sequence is CASSFSEGLGSYNSPLHF. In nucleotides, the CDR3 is TGTGCCAGCAGTTTTTCAGAAGGGTTAGGCTCCTATAATTCACCCCTCCACTTT.